What follows are 5 T cell receptor beta chains derived from one specimen sequenced in a study of Graves' ophthalmopathy and Graves' hyperthyroidism. RNA transcripts were the source from which TCR beta CDR3 regions were amplified. HTBI primers served in a first-round RT-PCR, which a second-round multiplex PCR followed. TCRdb used MiXCR to reprocess the multiplex PCR reads, holding one entry per CDR3 protein. Of 350,000 to 450,000 distinct CDR3 sequences listed, about 21% are singletons. Sequencing was done on a sample of peripheral blood. Receptors were obtained from a woman under 30 with stable Graves' hyperthyroidism.

This chain connects TRBV11-2 to TRBJ2-7; possible D gene TRBD2, 5 bases. The V gene lost 3 bases and the J gene lost 4 bases, with 7 bases spanning the gap. In germline, CDR1 is SGHAT, CDR2 FQNNGV. The CDR3 spans 12 residues. The CDR3 here is CASSFREYEQYF. The CDR3 DNA is TGTGCCAGCAGCTTTCGGGAATACGAGCAGTACTTC.

This clonotype was counted at least ten times. The chain recombines TRBV4-1 with TRBJ1-1; no definite D call. The CDR3 runs to 12 residues. The germline V and J ends were trimmed by 0 bases and 11 bases, with 10 bases remaining between them. Germline CDR1 is MGHRA and CDR2 is YSYEKL. CDR3 residues: CASSQDRMGAFF. In DNA, the CDR3 is TGCGCCAGCAGCCAAGATAGGATGGGGGCTTTCTTT.

This clonotype was seen at least ten times. The genes are TRBV12-3 or TRBV12-4 and TRBJ1-1, with a possible D match to TRBD1 (6 bases). The CDR3 is made up of 15 amino acids. Trimming shortened V by 8 bases and J by 0 bases, and 16 bases separated the two germline ends. The CDR3 here is CASGTPTGVNTEAFF. The CDR3 DNA reads as TGTGCCAGCGGTACCCCGACAGGAGTGAACACTGAAGCTTTCTTT.

This clonotype was seen repeatedly, ten times or more. This may be a read error: a much more frequent sequence differs by one nucleotide. The chain is built from TRBV6-5 and TRBJ2-7; TRBD1 is a possible D gene (6 bases). The germline gives CDR1 MNHEY, CDR2 SVGAGI. V gave up 0 bases and J gave up 3 bases, with 9 bases separating them. The length of the CDR3 is 14 residues. CDR3: CASSYSGTNYEQYF. CDR3 coding DNA: TGTGCCAGCAGTTACTCGGGGACAAACTACGAGCAGTACTTC.

J is TRBJ2-7 and V is TRBV5-1; no definite D call. Germline loops: CDR1 SGHRS, CDR2 YFSETQ. V lost 7 bases, J lost 5 bases, and 4 bases lay in between. This CDR3 region has 9 residues. The CDR3 reads CASEDEQYF. In nucleotides, the CDR3 is TGCGCCAGCGAAGACGAGCAGTACTTC. Using reference TRBV5-1 and TRBJ2-7 for the parts outside the CDR3, the full variable domain is KAGVTQTPRYLIKTRGQQVTLSCSPISGHRSVSWYQQTPGQGLQFLFEYFSETQRNKGNFPGRFSGRQFSNSRSEMNVSTLELGDSALYLCASEDEQYFGPGTRLTVT.